This TCR beta chain was identified during a study of blood T cell repertoires in COVID-19. Clones were read by immunoSEQ multiplex PCR, and TCRdb kept only the in-frame ones, dropping some. The table lists about 430,000 clones, about 88% of them singletons, with about 1.5% in the top ten. Researchers sorted participants into cohorts using their self-reported clinical history. Exposed volunteers were people who met a COVID-19 case within 2 weeks before study entry. The clonotype originates from a woman aged 18-29 years who had been exposed to COVID-19. The source material was PBMCs or T cells enriched from blood (not recorded which).

The DNA of the CDR3 is TGTGCCAGCAGCTTATCGACTAGCGGGGGCGAGGAGACCCAGTACTTC. This sequence encodes CASSLSTSGGEETQYF. The chain uses TRBV11-3 and TRBJ2-5, with TRBD2 matching 12 bases. The CDR3 has 16 residues. From germline, CDR1 is SGHNT and CDR2 YENEEA. The V and J ends lost 2 bases and 5 bases, in that order; junction bases with no gene match: 6. Using reference TRBV11-3 and TRBJ2-5 for the parts outside the CDR3, the full variable domain is EAGVVQSPRYKIIEKKQPVAFWCNPISGHNTLYWYLQNLGQGPELLIRYENEEAVDDSQLPKDRFSAERLKGVDSTLKIQPAELGDSAVYLCASSLSTSGGEETQYFGPGTRLLVL.